The present entry profiles one T cell receptor (beta chain) with its context. There is no known antigen for this receptor. Given a much more abundant clone one base away, this may be a read error. The sample belongs to a study of regulatory T cells in long-lasting Graves disease (dated by TCRdb to the early 2020s). About the full investigation: Antithyroid drugs had been taken for less than 3 months by newly diagnosed Graves' disease patients. Patients with persistent Graves' disease were compared with patients with newly diagnosed Graves' disease using TCR sequencing and RNA sequencing of peripheral blood. The study was conducted in China and was registered as a clinical trial. A total of around 35 samples underwent TCR sequencing: some 13 from persistent and some 20 from newly diagnosed Graves' disease patients.

Library method: multiplex PCR. These reads were obtained on an Illumina HiSeq 4000. To build TCR beta libraries, CDR3 regions were amplified by Arm-PCR using iRepertoire HTBI primers. Before sequencing, the PCR products went through gel purification. Per the original workflow: Gene usage analysis of CDR3 amino acid clonotypes relied on the roughly 60 TRBV and about 13 TRBJ segments identified across samples. COPE and FqMerger were used to merge the filtered high-quality paired reads into contigs. Contigs were aligned with BLAST to IMGT TRBV, TRBD and TRBJ reference genes, and CDR3 was defined per IMGT. Any clonotype with a frequency above 0.1% was classified as a highly expanded clone. Repertoire diversity was measured by Shannon entropy, and V-J evenness by the Gini coefficient. A clonotype found in more than one individual was treated as public. TCRdb ran its own pipeline on the public reads, namely fastp trimming at Q25 and MiXCR clone calling, and kept in-frame beta chains. Records with the same CDR3 protein are collapsed into one entry carrying the most frequent genes and DNA. The V and J calls and clone size are TCRdb's, not the authors'. Recorded for this sample are around 400,000 distinct CDR3 sequences; roughly a sixth of them occurred a single time. About 20% of the sample rests with the top ten.

What the study reported, not specific to this receptor: The study examined only peripheral blood because the primary lesion, thyroid tissue, could not be accessed. More public clonotypes were shared among persistent patients (under 3,000) than among newly diagnosed patients (more than 900). Lower TCR Shannon entropy and fewer highly expanded clones were observed in persistent Graves' disease patients than in newly diagnosed patients, which suggested clonal expansion. TRBV28, TRBJ1-2 and TRBJ2-5 were preferentially used in persistent disease, while TRBV20-1 and TRBJ2-1 were favored in newly diagnosed disease. The authors noted that the small sample size was a limitation that may lower accuracy. Only the TCR beta chain was sequenced and analyzed.

Trimming costs V 4 bases and J 6 bases, and their ends lie 16 bases apart. The CDR3 contains 15 residues, cysteine and phenylalanine counted. Solely the CDR3 DNA is kept, with 45 bases framed from the first base. Reading the label with the study, this specimen's time point is: newly diagnosed GD, antithyroid drugs for less than 3 months. RNA was extracted from PBMCs in TRIzol for both TCR sequencing and RNA sequencing. Graves' disease was diagnosed according to American Thyroid Association guidelines. The patients came from an endocrinology department in Xi'an, China. From each patient, around 8.3 milliliters of peripheral blood was collected into an EDTA anticoagulant tube. Ficoll Paque Plus density gradient separation was used to isolate PBMCs, and no additional T cell sorting was done. RNA quality was checked with an Agilent 2100 Bioanalyzer and agarose gel, and concentration with a NanoDrop 2000.

The chain couples TRBV12-3 or TRBV12-4 to TRBJ2-1, with TRBD2 as a weak D call on 6 bases. This clonotype originated in a female donor with Graves disease. The source was peripheral blood mononuclear cells (PBMCs), collected at new diagnosis, from a patient treated with antithyroid drugs. The DNA sequence follows: TGTGCCAGCAGTTACCCTTTCTTCGGGGGCAATGAGCAGTTCTTC. Its amino acids are CASSYPFFGGNEQFF.